This TCR beta chain was identified during a study of technical replicates of blood from four donors (TCRdb year 2017). Remarks on this clone: The antigen it binds to is not known. Base quality data are lacking; no much larger clone is found one base away.

Library creation used the immunoSEQ multiplex PCR assay. Held by TCRdb, this immuneACCESS table contains in-frame sequences only and omits some clones. Under half of the omission traces to an unresolved V gene where checked; the cause of the rest is unknown. Present in this sample are around 80,000 clones, 98% of which were seen just once. Around 0.15% of the sample goes to the ten largest clones. V loses 10 bases, J loses 0 bases, and the germline ends lie 6 bases apart. The CDR3 goes from the cysteine to the phenylalanine over 12 residues. Just the 36-base CDR3 DNA is kept, in frame starting at base 1. Based on the germline V gene, the CDR1 and CDR2 sequences are ENHRY and SYGVKD.

This chain is built from TRBV10-3 and TRBJ2-2; no D gene call is confident. Sequencing input: T cells isolated from PBMCs. This TCR was sampled from a human donor in good health. This receptor carries the CDR3 CATHSNTGELFF. The DNA sequence reads TGTGCCACCCACTCGAACACCGGGGAGCTGTTTTTT.